The 17 T cell receptor beta chains reported below all come from one sample, sequenced in a study of beta chain features in type 1 diabetes. Study conclusions and caveats: All four CD4+ subsets from Type 1 diabetes patients carried moderately but significantly shorter TCRB CDR3s.

No cognate antigen is known for these TCRs. The whole isolated RNA underwent reverse transcription, so sequencing captured expressed TCRB transcripts. Sequenced by immunoSEQ multiplex PCR; TCRdb stores in-frame clones only, minus some. This table has 200,000 to 300,000 clones, 11% to 15% appearing once. The sequencing input was naive CD4+ T cells from blood. These receptor sequences come from a man in his thirties or forties with type 1 diabetes.

The rearrangement links TRBV5-1 to TRBJ2-2; tentative D call: TRBD1 (6 bases). V was shortened by 3 bases and J by 6 bases, with 12 bases between the two germline ends. This CDR3 comprises 14 residues. The germline V gene has CDR1 SGHRS and CDR2 YFSETQ. The CDR3 here is CASSSSQGSGELFF. DNA for the CDR3: TGCGCCAGCAGCTCGAGTCAGGGGTCCGGGGAGCTGTTTTTT. Drawing the rest from reference TRBV5-1 and TRBJ2-2, the complete variable domain is KAGVTQTPRYLIKTRGQQVTLSCSPISGHRSVSWYQQTPGQGLQFLFEYFSETQRNKGNFPGRFSGRQFSNSRSEMNVSTLELGDSALYLCASSSSQGSGELFFGEGSRLTVL.

The sample holds a few counts of this clone. The chain couples TRBV6-6 to TRBJ1-1; D perhaps matches TRBD1 (5 bases). V was pared by 2 bases and J by 3 bases, with 13 bases between. This CDR3 has 15 amino acids. Germline loops: CDR1 MNHNY, CDR2 SVGAGI (reference sequence). CDR3 DNA: TGTGCCAGCAGTTACGGGGGGAGAGCCGACACTGAAGCTTTCTTT. This translates into CASSYGGRADTEAFF.

The chain joins TRBV6-4 to TRBJ2-1; TRBD1 matches at 10 bases. Looked up from germline, CDR1 is MRHNA and CDR2 is SNTAGT. CDR3 length equals 15 residues. V was clipped by 5 bases and J by 7 bases; unmatched bases: 8. DNA of the CDR3: TGTGCCAGCAGTCTACAGGGGACAGGGGATAATGAGCAGTTCTTC. Its protein product is CASSLQGTGDNEQFF.

V and J are TRBV6-1 and TRBJ2-7; D might be TRBD1 (6 bases). Germline V CDR1 and CDR2: MNHNS, SASEGT. CDR3 length: 14 amino acids. Trimming took 5 bases from V and 6 from J, leaving 17 bases between them. The CDR3 spells CASSLRDIHGEQYF. The DNA for the CDR3 is TGTGCCAGCAGTTTGAGGGACATTCACGGCGAGCAGTACTTC.

This clone showed up just a few times. The chain uses TRBV30 and TRBJ1-5; 7 positions match TRBD1. Germline loops: CDR1 GTSNPN, CDR2 SVGIG (reference sequence). The CDR3 loop spans 13 amino acids. V trimming: 3 bases; J trimming: 6 bases; junction bases outside the gene matches: 5. The CDR3 sequence: CAWSKGGPQPQHF. The CDR3 DNA reads as TGTGCCTGGAGCAAAGGGGGCCCTCAGCCCCAGCATTTT.

This clone was counted between two and nine times. This rearrangement joins TRBV5-6 to TRBJ1-2; the D gene is possibly TRBD1 (6 bases). This CDR3 is built from 14 residues. V was clipped by 4 bases and J by 7 bases, with 17 bases between them. Germline loops: CDR1 SGHDT, CDR2 YYEEEE. This CDR3 reads CASSTPGGAVGYTF. Written as DNA, the CDR3 is TGTGCCAGCAGCACGCCGGGGGGGGCAGTTGGCTACACCTTC.

The chain has TRBV7-8 and TRBJ1-2; 10 bases are a match to TRBD1. CDR1 is SGHVS, CDR2 FQNEAQ, per germline. V gave up 5 bases and J gave up 2 bases; unmatched junction bases: 5. The CDR3 totals 15 residues. The CDR3 DNA reads as TGTGCCAGCAGCCCGCGGGACAGGGGCAACTATGGCTACACCTTC. It yields the protein CASSPRDRGNYGYTF.

The chain couples TRBV30 to TRBJ2-7; TRBD1 matches at 9 bases. The CDR3 consists of 13 residues. Germline V gives CDR1 GTSNPN, CDR2 SVGIG (reference sequence). The J segment lost 3 bases and the V segment lost 2 bases, leaving 2 bases of the junction unmatched. The CDR3 region is CAWSRQGGYEQYF. CDR3 sequence (DNA): TGTGCCTGGAGTCGACAGGGGGGCTACGAGCAGTACTTC.

The chain has TRBV4-2 and TRBJ1-5; 8 nucleotides align to TRBD1. Germline loops: CDR1 LGHNA, CDR2 YNFKEQ. V trimming: 3 bases; J trimming: 0 bases; junction bases outside the gene matches: 1. There are 15 residues in the CDR3. CDR3 DNA: TGTGCCAGCAGCCAGACAGGGGATAGCAATCAGCCCCAGCATTTT. Protein: CASSQTGDSNQPQHF.

The CDR3 region has the DNA TGTGCCAGCAGCTTGGGACAGGGGGCCTATGGCTACACCTTC. Translating it yields CASSLGQGAYGYTF. The V and J genes are TRBV5-6 and TRBJ1-2; 10 bases agree with TRBD1. The CDR3 consists of 14 residues. J lost 4 bases, V lost 0 bases, and 0 bases had no gene match. Germline CDR1 reads SGHDT; CDR2 reads YYEEEE.

This clone was seen only a few times. V and J are TRBV5-4 and TRBJ2-1, with D possibly matching TRBD1 (5 bases). V lost 4 bases to trimming and J lost 6 bases, with 20 bases between them. The CDR3 has 16 residues. Germline V gene data show CDR1 as SGHNT and CDR2 as YYREEE (reference sequence). The CDR3 DNA is TGTGCCAGCAGCGGAGCCCCGCAGGGTTTGACCAATGAGCAGTTCTTC. Translation gives CASSGAPQGLTNEQFF. Complete variable domain (other parts from reference TRBV5-4 and TRBJ2-1): ETGVTQSPTHLIKTRGQQVTLRCSSQSGHNTVSWYQQALGQGPQFIFQYYREEENGRGNFPPRFSGLQFPNYSSELNVNALELDDSALYLCASSGAPQGLTNEQFFGPGTRLTVL.

This clone was found a few times. The V gene is TRBV30, the J gene TRBJ2-1; 9 bases align to TRBD2. V dropped 0 bases and J dropped 8; count of bases not matched to a gene: 11. The CDR3 spans 16 residues. Germline assignment: CDR1 GTSNPN and CDR2 SVGIG (reference sequence). CDR3 nucleotides: TGTGCCTGGAGTGTACCCATCGGACTAGCGAGCTATGAGCAGTTCTTC. Translating it yields CAWSVPIGLASYEQFF.

A few counts support this clone. V and J are TRBV29-1 and TRBJ1-1, with D possibly matching TRBD1 (6 bases). Germline V gene lookup returns CDR1 SQVTM and CDR2 ANQGSEA. This CDR3 contains 11 residues. The V end lost 7 bases, the J end lost 3 bases, and 9 bases lay between the germline ends. The CDR3 loop is CSATGYTEAFF. The CDR3 DNA follows: TGCAGCGCAACAGGGTACACTGAAGCTTTCTTT.

The rearrangement links TRBV4-2 to TRBJ2-3, with 10 bases aligning to TRBD2. Trimming at V came to 0 bases and at J to 3 bases, leaving 9 bases not matched to a gene. The CDR3 covers 18 residues. Germline V gene lookup returns CDR1 LGHNA and CDR2 YNFKEQ. In nucleotides, the CDR3 is TGTGCCAGCAGCCAAGACCGGGAACTAGCGGGATCGACAGATACGCAGTATTTT. It translates to CASSQDRELAGSTDTQYF.

The chain has TRBV7-9 and TRBJ2-5; D perhaps matches TRBD1 (6 bases). The CDR3 runs to 14 residues. CDR1 SEHNR and CDR2 FQNEAQ come from the germline V gene (reference sequence). This CDR3 is CVVGNETGLGTQYF. The CDR3 nucleotides read TGTGTCGTGGGCAACGAAACAGGGCTCGGGACCCAGTACTTC.

The chain combines TRBV7-9 with TRBJ2-7; no firm D call. Germline CDR1 is SEHNR and CDR2 is FQNEAQ (reference sequence). The V end was cut by 1 base, the J end by 3 bases, with 10 bases between. The CDR3 has 14 amino acids. The CDR3 here is CASSLGQENYEQYF. CDR3 in DNA: TGTGCCAGCAGCTTAGGTCAGGAAAACTACGAGCAGTACTTC.

This sequence joins TRBV2 and TRBJ2-7; TRBD2 agrees at 10 bases. V shed 11 bases, J shed 7 bases, and the junction held 8 bases outside the gene matches. The CDR3 contains 12 residues. Germline V gene data show CDR1 as SNHLY and CDR2 as FYNNEI. This CDR3 reads CACKVSGGEQYF. DNA of the CDR3: TGTGCCTGTAAGGTTAGCGGGGGGGAGCAGTACTTC.